This is a list of T cell receptor beta chains from one sample in a study of OX40 agonist ivuxolimab in advanced cancers. This table comes from immunoSEQ multiplex PCR, and its TCRdb copy is limited to in-frame clones, with some not included. The repertoire holds 98,000 or so clones, with 85% to 90% as singletons. The specimen was CD4+ or CD8+ T cells sorted from blood, collected in a trial of the OX40 agonist ivuxolimab. The receptors were gathered from an adult with an advanced solid tumor such as melanoma, head and neck, liver or kidney cancer. CDR3s include the opening cysteine and the closing phenylalanine or tryptophan.

V gene: TRBV18
CDR3 protein: CASSRSGTENTEAFF

V gene: TRBV5-6
CDR3 protein: CASSRGRGQHQPQHF

V gene: TRBV6-5
CDR3 protein: CASRGDTPYEQYF

V gene: TRBV18
CDR3 protein: CASSPRGGSGTADTGELFF

V gene: TRBV7-2
CDR3 protein: CASSLEWSSPLHF

V gene: TRBV6-6
CDR3 protein: CASSYSFYEQYF

V gene: TRBV5-6
CDR3 protein: CASSLGGPTEAFF

V gene: TRBV29-1
CDR3 protein: CSVAVSGTGNEKLFF

V gene: TRBV19
CDR3 protein: CASSTNEAGRYEQYF

V gene: TRBV30
CDR3 protein: CAYKQDSLNTEAFF

V gene: TRBV30
CDR3 protein: CAWSVQDRGYEQYF

V gene: TRBV7-2
CDR3 protein: CASSFGVHTTYF

V gene: TRBV6-5
CDR3 protein: CASSLSGAWEQFF

V gene: TRBV5-8
CDR3 protein: CASSPQRGTGTQETQYF

V gene: TRBV7-9
CDR3 protein: CASSLVEVRNTEAFF

V gene: TRBV19
CDR3 protein: CASSIRAGSTGNTIYF

V gene: TRBV4-2
CDR3 protein: CASSQEIGGGRDTQYF

V gene: TRBV15
CDR3 protein: CATSRSDRNYGYTF

V gene: TRBV4-3
CDR3 protein: CASSHREAYGYTF

V gene: TRBV7-8
CDR3 protein: CASSLAIGSNQPQHF

V gene: TRBV18
CDR3 protein: CASSPNLPGPTGTNTEAFF

V gene: TRBV7-2
CDR3 protein: CASSFRRGWEAFF

V gene: TRBV15
CDR3 protein: CATSVYREVNSPLHF

V gene: TRBV5-5
CDR3 protein: CASSEGGQGFGEQYF

V gene: TRBV7-3
CDR3 protein: CASSLNPAGTGDEQYF

V gene: TRBV28
CDR3 protein: CASSSAGVHSYEQYF

V gene: TRBV6-6
CDR3 protein: CASSSPGRQDGYTF

V gene: TRBV10-1
CDR3 protein: CASSEKLAAFQHTQYF

V gene: TRBV2
CDR3 protein: CASRGLETQYF

V gene: TRBV19
CDR3 protein: CASSIGTANSPLHF

V gene: TRBV29-1
CDR3 protein: CSVGAGGSDHNEQFF

V gene: TRBV19
CDR3 protein: CASSPHVRGSGELFF

V gene: TRBV19
CDR3 protein: CASRLDTGHYEQYF

V gene: TRBV7-2
CDR3 protein: CASRASTYEQYF

V gene: TRBV4-1
CDR3 protein: CASSQEEQGAREQYF

V gene: TRBV7-9
CDR3 protein: CASSLDTEAFF

V gene: TRBV6-1
CDR3 protein: CASSAPRTGQFNTEAFF

V gene: TRBV5-1
CDR3 protein: CASSLGAEDEAFF

V gene: TRBV7-2
CDR3 protein: CASSLKTSGTHGELFF

V gene: TRBV20-1
CDR3 protein: CSARVSYGYTF

V gene: TRBV25-1
CDR3 protein: CASSELTDQETQYF

V gene: TRBV7-2
CDR3 protein: CASSLSTGKDTEAFF

V gene: TRBV6-4
CDR3 protein: CASSTGTGQETQYF

V gene: TRBV6-1
CDR3 protein: CASTDRGEQYF

V gene: TRBV30
CDR3 protein: CAWSGGTGGGNQPQHF